The 28 T cell receptor beta chains below were found in one sample sequenced in a study of response to subunit inactivated influenza vaccine. Using its own MiXCR run on the RT-PCR reads, TCRdb lists one record per CDR3 protein. The top ten hold around 10% of the sample, which has almost 600,000 distinct CDR3 sequences, around 15% seen once. Material: PBMCs from blood, obtained less than 13 days after vaccination. The receptors originated from a man over 45 who received an inactivated influenza vaccine.

As to this clonotype: With a much larger clone just one base away, this may be a read error. This chain links TRBV9 with TRBJ2-3; 7 bases are shared with TRBD2. This CDR3 spans 16 amino acids. Germline values: CDR1 SGDLS, CDR2 YYNGEE. Trimming at V came to 0 bases and at J to 1 base, leaving 5 bases not matched to a gene. CDR3 amino acids: CASSVEAGPRTDTQYF. The CDR3 nucleotides are TGTGCCAGCAGCGTAGAAGCGGGGCCCCGCACAGATACGCAGTATTTT.

This clonotype was recorded many times. The chain is built from TRBV2 and TRBJ1-3; D gene uncertain. CDR1 is SNHLY, CDR2 FYNNEI, per germline. This CDR3 comprises 15 residues. The V end lost 3 bases, the J end lost 4 bases, and 13 bases lay between the germline ends. The CDR3 DNA reads as TGTGCCAGCAGTGATCAGCGGGTTTGGGGAAACACCATATATTTT. It codes for CASSDQRVWGNTIYF.

This clonotype has ten or more counts. The CDR3 nucleotides are TGCAGCGTTGAAGGAGCGGGAGGGCCTGGAGATACGCAGTATTTT. Its protein product is CSVEGAGGPGDTQYF. The chain employs TRBV29-1 and TRBJ2-3; 10 nucleotides match TRBD2. The CDR3 runs 15 residues. With 1 base clipped from V and 5 bases from J, the junction kept 6 bases outside the gene matches. CDR1 is SQVTM, CDR2 ANQGSEA, per germline.

This clonotype was counted ten times or more. This chain joins TRBV2 and TRBJ2-5; 12 bases map to TRBD1. The CDR3 is 20 amino acids. V lost 6 bases to trimming and J lost 6 bases; unmatched junction nucleotides: 23. Per germline, CDR1 SNHLY and CDR2 FYNNEI. DNA for the CDR3: TGTGCCAGCAGCCCCCGGGTGTCGGGACAGGGGGCAGGATTTAGAAAGACCCAGTACTTC. Protein sequence: CASSPRVSGQGAGFRKTQYF.

The V gene is TRBV11-2, the J gene TRBJ2-6; 9 positions agree with TRBD1. V was pared by 3 bases and J by 0 bases, with 12 bases of the junction left unmatched. Germline assignment: CDR1 SGHAT and CDR2 FQNNGV. CDR3 length: 20 residues. The CDR3 loop is CASSLSVGDREYSGANVLTF. The CDR3 DNA reads as TGTGCCAGCAGCTTGAGTGTGGGGGACAGGGAATACTCTGGGGCCAACGTCCTGACTTTC.

This clonotype was detected a few times. This chain joins TRBV7-2 and TRBJ2-4; 10 bases agree with TRBD1. V was pared by 5 bases and J by 1 base, with 8 bases of the junction left unmatched. Germline assignment: CDR1 SGHTA and CDR2 FQGNSA. The CDR3 covers 17 residues. CDR3 bases: TGTGCCAGCAGCCTTGACAGGGGGCGTATGGCCAAAAACATTCAGTACTTC. Translated: CASSLDRGRMAKNIQYF.

Only a few counts were recorded for this clonotype. The V gene is TRBV12-3 or TRBV12-4, the J gene TRBJ2-7; D might be TRBD2 (5 bases). The CDR3 runs 12 residues. The ends were cut back, 8 bases at V and 4 bases at J, with 12 bases in the middle. DNA for the CDR3: TGTGCCAGCCGGCGCGGGTTGTACGAGCAGTACTTC. It translates to CASRRGLYEQYF.

The chain employs TRBV4-2 and TRBJ2-3; 9 bases match TRBD2. CDR1 is LGHNA, CDR2 YNFKEQ, per germline. There are 15 residues in the CDR3. J lost 3 bases, V lost 2 bases, and 3 bases had no gene match. Written as DNA, the CDR3 is TGTGCCAGCAGCCAAATTAGCGGGAGTACAGATACGCAGTATTTT. Residues: CASSQISGSTDTQYF.

Points on this clonotype: This could be a read error, since a much larger clone is one nucleotide away. J is TRBJ2-7 and V is TRBV10-3; D ambiguous. CDR1 is ENHRY and CDR2 is SYGVKD in the germline V gene. This CDR3 contains 11 residues. V lost 3 bases to trimming and J lost 3 bases, with 3 bases between them. As DNA, the CDR3 is TGTGCCATCAGTGATGTCTACGAGCAGTACTTC. It translates to CAISDVYEQYF.

This chain links TRBV18 with TRBJ2-6; D unresolved. The V gene lost 6 bases and the J gene lost 0 bases, with 12 bases spanning the gap. This CDR3 region has 16 residues. CDR1 and CDR2 from the germline V gene are KGHSH and LQKENI. As DNA, the CDR3 is TGTGCCAGCTCCTCCTCGGTCCCCTCTGGGGCCAACGTCCTGACTTTC. The encoded protein is CASSSSVPSGANVLTF.

This clonotype was counted many times. The V gene is TRBV12-3 or TRBV12-4, the J gene TRBJ1-5, with TRBD1 matching 8 bases. The CDR3 covers 16 residues. V was pared by 0 bases and J by 7 bases, with 8 bases of the junction left unmatched. Here the CDR3 reads CASSLADRGISQPQHF. The CDR3 DNA reads as TGTGCCAGCAGTTTAGCCGACAGGGGCATTTCCCAGCCCCAGCATTTT.

This chain connects TRBV20-1 to TRBJ1-1; 9 bases match TRBD1. V trimming: 1 base; J trimming: 5 bases; junction bases outside the gene matches: 8. CDR1 is DFQATT and CDR2 is SNEGSKA in the germline V gene (reference sequence). The CDR3 is 15 residues long. The CDR3 protein is CSARGLQGAGTEAFF. CDR3 DNA sequence: TGCAGTGCTAGAGGCTTACAGGGGGCTGGAACTGAAGCTTTCTTT.

This chain links TRBV5-1 with TRBJ2-3, with 8 bases aligning to TRBD1. The trim removed 1 base at V and 0 bases at J, leaving 4 bases unmatched. Germline CDR1 and CDR2: SGHRS and YFSETQ. The length of the CDR3 is 16 residues. CDR3 protein: CASSLSQGASTDTQYF. The CDR3 nucleotides are TGCGCCAGCAGCTTGAGCCAGGGGGCGAGCACAGATACGCAGTATTTT.

The gene calls are TRBV30 and TRBJ1-4; D call uncertain. V was pared by 4 bases and J by 8 bases, with 14 bases between. CDR1 GTSNPN and CDR2 SVGIG come from the germline V gene (reference sequence). This CDR3 is built from 13 residues. CDR3 loop: CAWNMVVGEKLFF. The CDR3 bases are TGTGCCTGGAATATGGTGGTAGGGGAAAAACTGTTTTTT.

The table lists this clonotype with many counts. The rearrangement links TRBV7-9 to TRBJ1-1; no clear D. The CDR3 loop spans 12 amino acids. Trimming pared 10 bases from V and 3 bases from J, leaving 12 bases between. Germline V CDR1 and CDR2: SEHNR, FQNEAQ (reference sequence). The CDR3 nucleotides are TGTGCCACCGAAGCAGGAGACACTGAAGCTTTCTTT. Translating it yields CATEAGDTEAFF.

As for this clonotype: A read error may explain this, as a much larger clone is one base away. This chain uses TRBV2 with TRBJ1-1, with D perhaps TRBD1 (5 bases). Trimming left V 6 bases short and J 1 base short, with 12 bases between. CDR1 and CDR2 (germline): SNHLY, FYNNEI. The CDR3 covers 14 residues. CDR3 amino acids: CASRVAGWNTEAFF. CDR3 DNA sequence: TGTGCCAGCAGGGTAGCAGGGTGGAACACTGAAGCTTTCTTT.

There are a few counts of this clonotype. This rearrangement joins TRBV29-1 to TRBJ2-1; D remains unclear. This CDR3 is 10 amino acids long. Germline values: CDR1 SQVTM, CDR2 ANQGSEA. V lost 1 base to trimming and J lost 10 bases, with 5 bases between them. The CDR3 region is CSVEVEEQFF. Written as DNA, the CDR3 is TGCAGCGTTGAAGTCGAAGAGCAGTTCTTC.

This clonotype was observed at least ten times. This chain joins TRBV12-3 or TRBV12-4 and TRBJ2-5, with 9 bases identical to TRBD1. Trimming cost V 5 bases and J 7 bases; bases outside gene matches: 5. The CDR3 covers 13 residues. The chain's CDR3 is CASSRDRAWTQYF. The CDR3 region has the DNA TGTGCCAGCAGTCGGGACAGGGCATGGACCCAGTACTTC.

This clonotype appeared a few times. This chain connects TRBV9 to TRBJ2-7; tentatively, D is TRBD1 (6 bases). The CDR3 covers 15 residues. CDR1 is SGDLS and CDR2 is YYNGEE in the germline V gene. The germline V and J ends were trimmed by 4 bases and 6 bases, with 20 bases remaining between them. The CDR3 is CASSPWVGQGIEQYF. In DNA form, the CDR3 reads TGTGCCAGCAGCCCCTGGGTGGGTCAGGGGATCGAGCAGTACTTC.

This clonotype was observed many times. The genes are TRBV29-1 and TRBJ2-1; 11 bases agree with TRBD1. Trimming removed 6 bases from V and 9 bases from J; junction bases left unmatched: 10. Germline V gene lookup returns CDR1 SQVTM and CDR2 ANQGSEA. This CDR3 spans 14 amino acids. In DNA, the CDR3 is TGCAGCGTGTACAAGGACAGGGGGCAGGTTGAGCAGTTCTTC. It specifies CSVYKDRGQVEQFF.

There are a few counts of this clonotype. V gene TRBV7-2 combines with J gene TRBJ2-3; a possible D gene is TRBD1 (5 bases). Germline V lookup: CDR1 SGHTA, CDR2 FQGNSA. Trimming left V 1 base short and J 4 bases short, with 9 bases between. The CDR3 runs 14 residues. The DNA for the CDR3 is TGTGCCAGCAGCTTAGTTGTGGGGCCAGATACGCAGTATTTT. Protein product: CASSLVVGPDTQYF.

This clonotype was observed a few times. The J gene is TRBJ2-3, the V gene TRBV5-1; D ambiguous. In germline, CDR1 is SGHRS, CDR2 YFSETQ. This CDR3 spans 17 amino acids. V was cut by 0 bases and J by 0 bases, with 14 bases left in between. The CDR3 DNA is TGCGCCAGCAGCTTGGGGTCGCTCGGCTTAAGCACAGATACGCAGTATTTT. Residues: CASSLGSLGLSTDTQYF. The entire variable domain, with the rest obtained from reference TRBV5-1 and TRBJ2-3, is as follows: KAGVTQTPRYLIKTRGQQVTLSCSPISGHRSVSWYQQTPGQGLQFLFEYFSETQRNKGNFPGRFSGRQFSNSRSEMNVSTLELGDSALYLCASSLGSLGLSTDTQYFGPGTRLTVL.

The V gene is TRBV20-1, the J gene TRBJ1-5; D is uncertain. Trimming took off 6 bases at V and 1 base at J, with 13 bases between the two ends. The CDR3 spans 14 residues. Germline assignment: CDR1 DFQATT and CDR2 SNEGSKA (reference sequence). Here the CDR3 DNA reads TGCAGTGCCGCTCCCGGGAGCAGCAATCAGCCCCAGCATTTT. It is translated as CSAAPGSSNQPQHF.

This sequence joins TRBV20-1 and TRBJ2-5, with unresolved D. CDR3 length: 14 residues. Germline V lookup: CDR1 DFQATT, CDR2 SNEGSKA (reference sequence). Deletions cut 1 base from V and 5 bases from J, with 14 bases between. The CDR3: CSARGLVAWETQYF. CDR3 coding DNA: TGCAGTGCTAGAGGTCTGGTAGCTTGGGAGACCCAGTACTTC.

CDR3 sequence reads: CAIGELLLGDTQYF. The DNA of the CDR3 is TGTGCCATCGGGGAACTTCTCCTCGGGGATACGCAGTATTTT. V gene TRBV10-3 combines with J gene TRBJ2-3; D unresolved. This CDR3 has 14 residues. Looked up from germline, CDR1 is ENHRY and CDR2 is SYGVKD. V dropped 8 bases and J dropped 6 bases, with 18 bases sitting between them.

V usage is TRBV6-2 or TRBV6-3 and J usage is TRBJ2-7; a possible D gene is TRBD2 (5 bases). Germline CDR1 is MNHEY and CDR2 is SVGEGT. V lost 7 bases and J lost 6, with 16 bases in between. The CDR3 has 13 residues. The CDR3 region has the DNA TGTGCCAGCAACTCACCACTAGTCAGCGAGCAGTACTTC. It yields the protein CASNSPLVSEQYF.

A word on this clonotype: This may be a read error, as it is one base from a much larger clone. This chain joins TRBV5-6 and TRBJ1-1, with D tentatively TRBD1 (5 bases). Per the germline V gene, CDR1 is SGHDT and CDR2 is YYEEEE. The V gene lost 2 bases and the J gene lost 6 bases, with 8 bases spanning the gap. The CDR3 sequence is 12 residues long. The CDR3 DNA reads as TGTGCCAGCAGCTTCGGGGGGTCTGAAGCTTTCTTT. Translation: CASSFGGSEAFF.

This clonotype has more than one count but fewer than ten. The genes are TRBV18 and TRBJ1-1; 9 nucleotides agree with TRBD1. J lost 3 bases, V lost 0 bases, and 2 bases had no gene match. The CDR3 totals 15 residues. The germline V gene has CDR1 KGHSH and CDR2 LQKENI. CDR3 sequence: CASSPPGTGYTEAFF. CDR3 bases: TGTGCCAGCTCACCACCAGGGACAGGGTACACTGAAGCTTTCTTT.